This record covers a single TCR beta chain. Antigen: not known. The sample belongs to a study of CXCR3-negative and CXCR3-positive naive CD8 T cells. The study's findings and limits: Comparison of naive CXCR3-negative and CXCR3-positive cells revealed similar TRBV-TRBJ usage, while memory cells differed. CXCR3-expressing naive cells carried TRB CDR3s more hydrophobic than those of CXCR3-negative naive cells.

From germline, CDR1 is SQVTM and CDR2 ANQGSEA. The CDR3 length is 14 residues. Preparation of TRB cDNA libraries relied on 5' RACE carrying UMI labels. With the 5' RACE reads reprocessed, TCRdb shows one record per CDR3 protein and no DNA. The sample has some 8,300 distinct CDR3 sequences; the top ten hold around 2%. Sequencing input: naive CXCR3- CD8+ T cells from blood. The subset is: CD45RO-CCR7+CD27+CD95- naive CD8+ T cells lacking CXCR3 (TNR3-). This TCR was sampled from a human donor in good health. Some clones in this sample may be carry-over from other donors' samples. The chain recombines TRBV29-1 with TRBJ2-1; lacking DNA, the TRBD2 call made by TCRdb goes unchecked. CDR3 in amino acids: CSVERTSGPNEQFF.